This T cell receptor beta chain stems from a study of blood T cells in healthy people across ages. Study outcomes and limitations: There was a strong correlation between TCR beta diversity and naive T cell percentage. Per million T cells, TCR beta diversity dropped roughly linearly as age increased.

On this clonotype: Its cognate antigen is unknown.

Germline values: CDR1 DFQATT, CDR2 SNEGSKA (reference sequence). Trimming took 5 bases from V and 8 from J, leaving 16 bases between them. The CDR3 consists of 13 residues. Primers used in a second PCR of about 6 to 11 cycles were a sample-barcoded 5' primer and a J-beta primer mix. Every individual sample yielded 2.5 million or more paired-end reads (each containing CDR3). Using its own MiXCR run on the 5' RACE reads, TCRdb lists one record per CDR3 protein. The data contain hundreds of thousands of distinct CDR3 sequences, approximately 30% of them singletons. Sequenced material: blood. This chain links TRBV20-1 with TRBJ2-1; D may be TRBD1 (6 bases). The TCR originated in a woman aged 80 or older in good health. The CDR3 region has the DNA TGCAGTGCTGACTTGGGGGCCAAGGATGAGCAGTTCTTC. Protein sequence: CSADLGAKDEQFF.